This T cell receptor beta chain was obtained from a study of CD8+ T cells in alopecia areata. Worth noting for this clone: Antigen unknown.

The CDR3 has 15 amino acids. Trimming stripped 11 bases from V and 1 base from J, with 20 bases between. Germline CDR1 and CDR2: LNHDA and SQIVND (reference sequence). cDNA prepared by RNA extraction and subsequent reverse transcription served as the template for sequencing. Here immunoSEQ multiplex PCR was the method, and the copy in TCRdb shows in-frame clones only, minus some. The sample has 25,000 to 40,000 clones; around 80% are singletons. General observations from the study: Between patients, shared TCR sequences were less clear than in mice. This was possibly due in part to HLA diversity in the patient population.

Sorting separated CD4+ and CD8+ T cells out of PBMCs. The specimen was NKG2D-low CD8+ T cells sorted from blood. The J gene is TRBJ2-5, the V gene TRBV19; D possibly corresponds to TRBD2 (5 bases). The sequence derives from a human donor with alopecia areata. CDR3 protein: CACGTRGPAQETQYF. The CDR3 DNA reads as TGTGCCTGTGGTACTCGGGGTCCAGCCCAAGAGACCCAGTACTTC.